This T cell receptor (beta chain) was retrieved from a study of blood T cell repertoires in COVID-19. Background on the study: Spain, Italy and the United States supplied samples that represented acute and convalescent COVID-19. PBMCs, B-cell-depleted T cells, or T cells were the source of the cDNA or gDNA that made up the material.

CDR1 SGHTA and CDR2 FQGNSA come from the germline V gene. This CDR3 is built from 18 residues. The junction had 5 bases not matched to a gene; V was cut back by 3 bases and J by 1 base. In the authors' workflow: Amplified reference gene primers provided the basis for estimating nucleated cell counts. The repertoire was sequenced with immunoSEQ multiplex PCR; TCRdb's copy has only in-frame clones and lacks some. The V and J calls and clone size are taken from that table; D and trimming were inferred from the DNA. Among a few hundred thousand clones listed, around 90% were seen once. The chain recombines TRBV7-2 with TRBJ2-3; 15 bases fit TRBD2. The origin of this receptor is a man aged 60-69 years who had recovered from COVID-19. Sequenced input: peripheral blood. CDR3 protein: CASSFRTSGGARTDTQYF. CDR3 nucleotide sequence: TGTGCCAGCAGCTTTAGGACTAGCGGGGGGGCCCGCACAGATACGCAGTATTTT.